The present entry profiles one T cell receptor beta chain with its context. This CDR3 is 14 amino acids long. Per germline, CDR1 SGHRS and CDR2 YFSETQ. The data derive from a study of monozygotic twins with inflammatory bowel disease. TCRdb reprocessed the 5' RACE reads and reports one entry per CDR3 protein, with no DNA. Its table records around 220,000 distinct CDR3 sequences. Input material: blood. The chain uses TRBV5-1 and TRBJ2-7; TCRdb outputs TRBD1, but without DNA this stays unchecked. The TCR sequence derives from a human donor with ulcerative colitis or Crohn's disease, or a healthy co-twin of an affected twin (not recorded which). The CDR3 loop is CASSLAALGEEQYF.